These 31 T cell receptor beta chains came from one sample sequenced in a study of blood T cell repertoires in COVID-19 (TCRdb year 2020). Libraries were built with the immunoSEQ multiplex PCR assay. TCRdb obtained this table from immuneACCESS and retained in-frame rearrangements with V and J assigned. These tables miss some clones; where compared with another copy, unresolved V genes account for less than half of the shortfall, and the remainder is unexplained. This sample lists roughly 150,000 clones; about 78% were detected once. About 10% of the sample is in the top ten clones. The source material was peripheral blood. These receptors were collected from a man in his fifties or sixties who had recovered from COVID-19.

The CDR3 DNA follows: TGTGCCAGCAGTTCTCCGGGCAGGGCGACTGAAGCTTTCTTT. Its protein is CASSSPGRATEAFF. The chain carries TRBV6-2 or TRBV6-3 and TRBJ1-1; possibly TRBD1 for D (5 bases). CDR3 length equals 14 residues. In germline, CDR1 is MNHEY, CDR2 SVGEGT. V shed 4 bases and J shed 5 bases, with 14 bases lying between them.

The V gene is TRBV6-1, the J gene TRBJ2-3; tentatively, D is TRBD2 (7 bases). The CDR3 contains 15 residues. Germline CDR1 reads MNHNS; CDR2 reads SASEGT. The V end lost 3 bases, the J end lost 2 bases, and 12 bases lay between the germline ends. The CDR3 sequence: CASSEAGAITDTQYF. The DNA of the CDR3 is TGTGCCAGCAGTGAGGCGGGGGCCATCACAGATACGCAGTATTTT.

This chain uses TRBV5-4 with TRBJ2-7, with 13 nucleotides matching TRBD2. V was clipped by 5 bases and J by 4 bases; unmatched bases: 9. The CDR3 has 16 amino acids. Per germline, CDR1 SGHNT and CDR2 YYREEE (reference sequence). The CDR3: CASSSGLAGVRYEQYF. CDR3 nucleotides: TGTGCCAGCAGTTCTGGACTAGCGGGGGTAAGGTACGAGCAGTACTTC.

In its sample, this clone was seen a few times. This chain links TRBV6-6 with TRBJ2-5; the D gene is possibly TRBD2 (6 bases). V lost 2 bases, J lost 1 base, and 8 bases lay in between. The CDR3 length is 14 residues. Germline lookup yields CDR1 MNHNY and CDR2 SVGAGI (reference sequence). The CDR3 is CASSYLGLQETQYF. CDR3 nucleotide sequence: TGTGCCAGCAGTTACCTGGGACTCCAAGAGACCCAGTACTTC.

This chain joins TRBV7-8 and TRBJ2-7; 8 bases are shared with TRBD1. J was trimmed by 4 bases and V by 1 base; bases with no gene match: 15. The length of the CDR3 is 18 residues. Germline V gene lookup returns CDR1 SGHVS and CDR2 FQNEAQ. Here the CDR3 reads CASSLVGSTGTGDYEQYF. CDR3 in DNA: TGTGCCAGCAGCTTAGTAGGGAGCACCGGGACAGGAGATTACGAGCAGTACTTC.

The chain uses TRBV7-9 and TRBJ1-1, with TRBD1 as a possible D gene (6 bases). The germline V gene has CDR1 SEHNR and CDR2 FQNEAQ (reference sequence). This CDR3 has 15 residues. Trimming shortened V by 5 bases and J by 6 bases, and 19 bases separated the two germline ends. This chain's CDR3 is CASSLRDMGVPEAFF. The CDR3 region has the DNA TGTGCCAGCAGCCTGAGGGACATGGGGGTCCCTGAAGCTTTCTTT.

The gene calls are TRBV27 and TRBJ2-5; 7 positions agree with TRBD2. CDR1 is MNHEY, CDR2 SMNVEV, per germline (reference sequence). This CDR3 comprises 15 residues. Trimming removed 0 bases from V and 5 bases from J; junction bases left unmatched: 6. The CDR3 spells CASSLSGREWETQYF. The CDR3 nucleotides are TGTGCCAGCAGTTTATCTGGGCGGGAGTGGGAGACCCAGTACTTC.

V and J are TRBV19 and TRBJ1-5; D is perhaps TRBD1 (5 bases). The CDR3 consists of 15 residues. Deletions cut 5 bases from V and 3 bases from J, with 14 bases between. Germline loops: CDR1 LNHDA, CDR2 SQIVND (reference sequence). The CDR3 here is CASSGGGVDNQPQHF. In nucleotides, the CDR3 is TGTGCCAGTAGTGGGGGAGGGGTTGACAATCAGCCCCAGCATTTT.

The CDR3 loop reads CASSEFRGRTEAFF. CDR3 DNA: TGTGCCAGCAGTGAATTCAGGGGGAGGACTGAAGCTTTCTTT. The J gene is TRBJ1-1, the V gene TRBV2; 7 bases agree with TRBD1. The CDR3 sequence is 14 residues long. Germline-derived CDR1 and CDR2 are SNHLY and FYNNEI. Trimming cost V 2 bases and J 5 bases; bases outside gene matches: 5.

The genes are TRBV25-1 and TRBJ1-6; TRBD1 matches 7 bases. V was clipped by 4 bases and J by 5 bases; unmatched bases: 5. The germline CDR1 and CDR2 sequences are MGHDK and SYGVNS. The CDR3 contains 15 residues. The CDR3 sequence: CASSAPGQNNSPLHF. CDR3 nucleotides: TGTGCCAGCAGTGCCCCGGGACAGAATAATTCACCCCTCCACTTT.

This clone was counted a single time. J is TRBJ1-4 and V is TRBV19; 10 nucleotides agree with TRBD1. J was trimmed by 7 bases and V by 5 bases; bases with no gene match: 7. Germline values: CDR1 LNHDA, CDR2 SQIVND (reference sequence). The CDR3 extends over 15 amino acids. This chain's CDR3 is CASSGPGQGREKLFF. In DNA, the CDR3 is TGTGCCAGTAGTGGTCCGGGACAGGGGCGTGAAAAACTGTTTTTT.

The rearrangement links TRBV5-1 to TRBJ1-4; 8 bases map to TRBD1. The CDR3 covers 16 residues. Germline assignment: CDR1 SGHRS and CDR2 YFSETQ. With 0 bases clipped from V and 6 bases from J, the junction kept 7 bases outside the gene matches. In DNA, the CDR3 is TGCGCCAGCAGCTTGGCCGGATACAGGGGGTATGAAAAACTGTTTTTT. Its protein product is CASSLAGYRGYEKLFF.

The genes are TRBV4-3 and TRBJ2-1, with 10 bases matching TRBD2. CDR1 is LGHNA and CDR2 is YSLEER in the germline V gene. Losses at the gene ends were 4 bases for V and 8 bases for J; bases not matched to a gene: 11. The CDR3 totals 16 residues. CDR3 sequence reads: CASSPSGRNPWDEQFF. Written as DNA, the CDR3 is TGCGCCAGCAGCCCTAGCGGGAGAAACCCCTGGGATGAGCAGTTCTTC.

The chain has TRBV5-1 and TRBJ2-1; perhaps TRBD2 as D (5 bases). V dropped 0 bases and J dropped 0 bases, with 10 bases sitting between them. Germline values: CDR1 SGHRS, CDR2 YFSETQ. The CDR3 totals 16 residues. CDR3 DNA sequence: TGCGCCAGCAGCTTGGGACTACTGGTCTCCTACAATGAGCAGTTCTTC. Translating it yields CASSLGLLVSYNEQFF. Full variable domain (rest looked up from reference TRBV5-1 and TRBJ2-1): KAGVTQTPRYLIKTRGQQVTLSCSPISGHRSVSWYQQTPGQGLQFLFEYFSETQRNKGNFPGRFSGRQFSNSRSEMNVSTLELGDSALYLCASSLGLLVSYNEQFFGPGTRLTVL.

The rearrangement uses TRBV4-3 and TRBJ1-5, with a weak D call TRBD1 (5 bases). This CDR3 contains 14 residues. V shed 2 bases and J shed 6 bases, with 11 bases lying between them. CDR1 LGHNA and CDR2 YSLEER come from the germline V gene. This chain's CDR3 is CASSQRGETQPQHF. CDR3 nucleotide sequence: TGCGCCAGCAGCCAACGGGGGGAGACTCAGCCCCAGCATTTT.

The V and J genes are TRBV7-2 and TRBJ2-3, with 12 bases identical to TRBD1. This CDR3 region has 15 residues. Germline V gene lookup returns CDR1 SGHTA and CDR2 FQGNSA. J lost 2 bases, V lost 5 bases, and 2 bases had no gene match. The CDR3 nucleotides read TGTGCCAGCAGCCGGGACAGGGGGCCCACAGATACGCAGTATTTT. Protein: CASSRDRGPTDTQYF.

This chain joins TRBV3-1 (or the pseudogene TRBV3-2) and TRBJ2-2; D perhaps matches TRBD1 (5 bases). V lost 3 bases and J 4 bases, leaving 15 bases between the germline ends. Germline V lookup: CDR1 LGHDT, CDR2 YNNKEL (reference sequence). This CDR3 spans 16 amino acids. CDR3 sequence: CASSQGQTAGTGELFF. CDR3 DNA: TGTGCCAGCAGCCAGGGGCAGACAGCAGGCACCGGGGAGCTGTTTTTT.

V gene TRBV7-9 combines with J gene TRBJ2-1; TRBD2 aligns across 11 bases. The CDR3 consists of 16 residues. Trimming removed 2 bases from V and 4 bases from J; junction bases left unmatched: 4. From germline, CDR1 is SEHNR and CDR2 FQNEAQ (reference sequence). This CDR3 reads CASSLTLAGGYNEQFF. The CDR3 DNA reads as TGTGCCAGCAGCTTAACCCTAGCGGGAGGATACAATGAGCAGTTCTTC.

The gene calls are TRBV6-1 and TRBJ1-4; perhaps TRBD1 as D (5 bases). The V end lost 2 bases, the J end lost 1 base, and 14 bases lay between the germline ends. Germline CDR1 is MNHNS and CDR2 is SASEGT. The length of the CDR3 is 17 residues. The CDR3: CASSERRGAGTNEKLFF. In DNA, the CDR3 is TGTGCCAGCAGTGAACGGAGGGGCGCCGGAACTAATGAAAAACTGTTTTTT.

V and J are TRBV30 and TRBJ1-5; 8 nucleotides agree with TRBD1. The germline V gene has CDR1 GTSNPN and CDR2 SVGIG (reference sequence). The CDR3 loop spans 14 amino acids. V gave up 1 base and J gave up 4 bases; unmatched junction bases: 3. In nucleotides, the CDR3 is TGTGCCTGGAGTGGACAGGGGAAAAATCAGCCCCAGCATTTT. It is translated as CAWSGQGKNQPQHF.

This clone turned up a few times. This chain links TRBV5-6 with TRBJ2-1, with 7 bases identical to TRBD2. Germline V gives CDR1 SGHDT, CDR2 YYEEEE. Germline trimming cut 0 bases from V and 5 bases from J; bases unmatched to any gene: 5. The CDR3 consists of 15 residues. The CDR3 spells CASSLGREPNNEQFF. The CDR3 DNA follows: TGTGCCAGCAGCTTGGGGCGGGAGCCCAACAATGAGCAGTTCTTC.

This clone showed up just a few times. CDR3 amino acids: CASSLFGANTGELFF. For the CDR3, the DNA is TGTGCCAGCAGTTTATTCGGGGCGAACACCGGGGAGCTGTTTTTT. The V and J genes are TRBV27 and TRBJ2-2; D is possibly TRBD2 (5 bases). Between the trimmed V and J ends, which lost 1 base and 0 bases, there was a span of 6 bases. The CDR3 is 15 amino acids. Germline V gene lookup returns CDR1 MNHEY and CDR2 SMNVEV (reference sequence).

The V gene is TRBV6-6, the J gene TRBJ2-7, with TRBD2 matching over 7 bases. Germline V gene sequence: CDR1 MNHNY, CDR2 SVGAGI (reference sequence). With V trimmed by 0 bases and J by 7 bases, 6 bases remained unmatched. The CDR3 is 14 amino acids. The CDR3 loop is CASSYSERGREQYF. CDR3 DNA: TGTGCCAGCAGTTACTCGGAGCGGGGACGGGAGCAGTACTTC.

The rearrangement uses TRBV2 and TRBJ2-2; weak D call: TRBD2 (6 bases). The CDR3 is made up of 15 amino acids. Germline V gene data show CDR1 as SNHLY and CDR2 as FYNNEI. The V and J ends lost 3 bases and 4 bases respectively, with 12 bases between them. The CDR3 bases are TGTGCCAGCAGTGAGACCTGGAGGGGCACCGGGGAGCTGTTTTTT. As protein: CASSETWRGTGELFF.

The table lists this clone with a count of one. This chain joins TRBV3-1 (or the pseudogene TRBV3-2) and TRBJ2-5, with 11 bases identical to TRBD2. CDR1 and CDR2 from the germline V gene are LGHDT and YNNKEL (reference sequence). The V segment lost 0 bases and the J segment 2 bases; nucleotides outside the gene matches: 14. This CDR3 region has 20 residues. The CDR3 protein is CASSQDWRTSGRPLQETQYF. CDR3 coding DNA: TGTGCCAGCAGCCAAGATTGGAGGACTAGCGGGCGCCCCCTGCAAGAGACCCAGTACTTC.

This clone occurred a few times. This chain joins TRBV6-6 and TRBJ2-7; possible D gene TRBD2, 5 bases. Trimming took 2 bases from V and 5 from J, leaving 13 bases between them. CDR1 and CDR2 (germline): MNHNY, SVGAGI (reference sequence). The CDR3 spans 14 residues. The CDR3 loop reads CASSYSGQSDEQYF. The CDR3 region has the DNA TGTGCCAGCAGTTACAGCGGTCAGAGTGACGAGCAGTACTTC.

The CDR3 loop reads CASSFGVGREIGNEQFF. CDR3 bases: TGTGCCAGCAGTTTCGGGGTTGGGAGGGAGATTGGGAATGAGCAGTTCTTC. V gene TRBV28 combines with J gene TRBJ2-1; TRBD2 matches at 7 bases. The CDR3 is 17 amino acids. V was clipped by 3 bases and J by 7 bases; unmatched bases: 15. The germline CDR1 and CDR2 sequences are MDHEN and SYDVKM.

The chain recombines TRBV6-5 with TRBJ2-4; TRBD2 might be the D (5 bases). The CDR3 consists of 16 residues. Germline assignment: CDR1 MNHEY and CDR2 SVGAGI. V lost 0 bases and J 3 bases, leaving 12 bases between the germline ends. The CDR3 nucleotides are TGTGCCAGCAGTTACTCACGCAGCGGACTCAAAAACATTCAGTACTTC. Its translation is CASSYSRSGLKNIQYF.

This sequence joins TRBV28 and TRBJ2-7; the D gene is possibly TRBD2 (7 bases). There are 13 residues in the CDR3. Germline CDR1 MDHEN, CDR2 SYDVKM. V shed 2 bases and J shed 6 bases, with 11 bases lying between them. The CDR3 DNA reads TGTGCCAGCAGTTTAAGGGCGGGGGCCGAGCAGTACTTC. Translating it yields CASSLRAGAEQYF.

The genes are TRBV28 and TRBJ2-7; TRBD1 agrees at 8 bases. V lost 1 base to trimming and J lost 6 bases; unmatched junction nucleotides: 8. CDR3 size: 15 residues. Germline CDR1 is MDHEN and CDR2 is SYDVKM. The CDR3 coding sequence is TGTGCCAGCAGTTTATTACGGACAGGGAGAAGCGAGCAGTACTTC. Encoded protein: CASSLLRTGRSEQYF.

The J gene is TRBJ1-3, the V gene TRBV30; D not resolved. V shed 1 base and J shed 2 bases, with 6 bases lying between them. The CDR3 covers 13 residues. Per germline, CDR1 GTSNPN and CDR2 SVGIG (reference sequence). CDR3 DNA sequence: TGTGCCTGGAGTGCGGAGACTGGAAACACCATATATTTT. Its translation is CAWSAETGNTIYF.